The 17 T cell receptor beta chains below come from one sample, sequenced in a study of T cell clonality in common variable immunodeficiency. Measured with immunoSEQ multiplex PCR; TCRdb has only the in-frame clones, and not every one. Observed in the sample are about 60,000 clones, none of them singletons. Sequenced sample: peripheral blood mononuclear cells. The receptors derive from a person aged 18-70 years in good health.

This clone showed up many times. Read sequence stops 3 residues before the CDR3 end, and the germline J gene provides the missing end. The chain is built from TRBV5-1 and TRBJ2-7; 7 positions match TRBD2. The V gene's germline CDR1 is SGHRS and CDR2 YFSETQ. V dropped 5 bases and J dropped 6; count of bases not matched to a gene: 14. CDR3 length: 15 amino acids. The sequenced CDR3 bases are TGCGCCAGCAGGGCCACGGGGGAGGGCCCCAGCGAG. Translating gives CASRATGEGPSE. The whole CDR3 region reads CASRATGEGPSEQYF.

This clone was seen many times. Read sequence stops 3 residues before the CDR3 end, and the germline J gene provides the missing end. The V call is TRBV10-3, the J call TRBJ2-1; TRBD2 matches at 10 bases. CDR3 length equals 19 residues. Germline V gene lookup returns CDR1 ENHRY and CDR2 SYGVKD. J lost 0 bases, V lost 3 bases, and 11 bases had no gene match. Incomplete CDR3 DNA: TGTGCCATCAGTGATCTCACTCGGACTAGCGGAAGCTCCTACAATGAG. Amino acids: CAISDLTRTSGSSYNE. The CDR3 reads in full as CAISDLTRTSGSSYNEQFF.

This clone was counted ten times or more. CDR3 residues: CSAREQGDYGYTF. CDR3 DNA (partial): TGCAGTGCTAGGGAACAGGGTGACTATGGC. The chain has TRBV20-1 and TRBJ1-2; TRBD1 might be the D (6 bases). The CDR3 end falls 3 residues outside the read, so it is completed with the germline J gene. Germline V CDR1 and CDR2: DFQATT, SNEGSKA (reference sequence). This CDR3 is built from 13 residues. Trimming stripped 3 bases from V and 3 bases from J, with 11 bases between.

Many counts were recorded for this clone. Read sequence stops 3 residues before the CDR3 end, and the germline J gene provides the missing end. The gene calls are TRBV20-1 and TRBJ2-7; 10 bases fit TRBD2. V shed 4 bases, J shed 1 base, and the junction held 7 bases outside the gene matches. CDR1 is DFQATT and CDR2 is SNEGSKA in the germline V gene (reference sequence). The CDR3 extends over 15 amino acids. CDR3 sequence: CSATSPSGGSYEQYF. The CDR3 DNA, read in part, is TGCAGTGCTACCTCCCCTAGCGGGGGATCCTACGAG.

This clone showed up many times. With the read ending 3 residues before the CDR3 end, the germline J gene is used to fill in that end. V gene TRBV3-1 (or the pseudogene TRBV3-2) combines with J gene TRBJ2-1; 7 positions agree with TRBD1. This CDR3 region has 15 residues. Unmatched junction bases numbered 5, after V lost 2 bases and J lost 4 bases. The germline CDR1 and CDR2 sequences are LGHDT and YNNKEL (reference sequence). The sequenced part of the CDR3 DNA is TGTGCCAGCAGCCAAACCCCACAGGGGTACAATGAG. This gives the protein CASSQTPQGYNE. The full-length CDR3 reads as CASSQTPQGYNEQFF.

Many counts were recorded for this clone. CDR3 region: CASSLTGSSGANVLTF. The sequenced part of the CDR3 DNA is TGTGCCAGCTCACTGACAGGAAGCTCTGGGGCCAACGTC. The chain uses TRBV18 and TRBJ2-6, with a possible D match to TRBD1 (6 bases). The CDR3 goes on 3 residues after the read ends, and that part is filled in from the germline J gene. The CDR3 contains 16 residues. The ends were cut back, 4 bases at V and 0 bases at J, with 10 bases in the middle. Germline CDR1 and CDR2: KGHSH and LQKENI. Complete variable domain (other parts from reference TRBV18 and TRBJ2-6): NAGVMQNPRHLVRRRGQEARLRCSPMKGHSHVYWYRQLPEEGLKFMVYLQKENIIDESGMPKERFSAEFPKEGPSILRIQQVVRGDSAAYFCASSLTGSSGANVLTFGAGSRLTVL.

This clone appeared many times. The read falls 3 residues short of the CDR3 end, and the missing part is taken from the germline J gene. The J gene is TRBJ2-1, the V gene TRBV20-1; TRBD1 aligns across 9 bases. Germline assignment: CDR1 DFQATT and CDR2 SNEGSKA (reference sequence). With 4 bases clipped from V and 4 bases from J, the junction kept 5 bases outside the gene matches. This CDR3 comprises 14 residues. The CDR3 loop is CSANRGRDYNEQFF. The part of the CDR3 DNA that was read is TGCAGTGCTAACAGGGGGCGGGATTACAATGAG.

This clone was detected ten times or more. The CDR3 goes on 3 residues after the read ends, and that part is filled in from the germline J gene. This sequence joins TRBV9 and TRBJ2-7, with 7 bases identical to TRBD2. The V gene's germline CDR1 is SGDLS and CDR2 YYNGEE. J gave up 0 bases and V 0 bases, and 6 bases lay outside the gene matches. The CDR3 contains 16 residues. The CDR3 protein is CASSVDPAGSSYEQYF. The sequenced part of the CDR3 DNA is TGTGCCAGCAGCGTAGACCCAGCGGGATCCTCCTACGAG.

This clone has at least ten counts. CDR3 amino acids: CASSLRQAYEQYF. The CDR3 DNA, read in part, is TGTGCCAGCTCACTTCGACAGGCCTACGAG. The rearrangement links TRBV18 to TRBJ2-7; tentative D call: TRBD1 (6 bases). Read data end 3 residues before the CDR3 end; the end is taken from the germline J gene. Germline CDR1 and CDR2: KGHSH and LQKENI. Trimming cost V 4 bases and J 2 bases, with 9 bases left between them. CDR3 size: 13 residues. The whole variable domain, remainder taken from reference TRBV18 and TRBJ2-7, is NAGVMQNPRHLVRRRGQEARLRCSPMKGHSHVYWYRQLPEEGLKFMVYLQKENIIDESGMPKERFSAEFPKEGPSILRIQQVVRGDSAAYFCASSLRQAYEQYFGPGTRLTVT.

This clone was seen repeatedly, ten times or more. The read terminates 3 residues before the CDR3 end, so the remaining end is supplied by the germline J gene. V gene TRBV11-2 combines with J gene TRBJ2-7, with 9 bases matching TRBD1. With 5 bases clipped from V and 4 bases from J, the junction kept 6 bases outside the gene matches. Germline assignment: CDR1 SGHAT and CDR2 FQNNGV. The CDR3 extends over 14 amino acids. CDR3 sequence reads: CASSLGTGKYEQYF. The covered CDR3 bases are TGTGCCAGCAGCCTCGGGACAGGGAAATACGAG.

This clone was seen a handful of times. The read finishes 3 residues shy of the CDR3 end, and the germline J gene is used to complete it. V usage is TRBV7-9 and J usage is TRBJ2-3, with 10 bases that match TRBD2. Germline assignment: CDR1 SEHNR and CDR2 FQNEAQ (reference sequence). J was trimmed by 6 bases and V by 3 bases; bases with no gene match: 3. CDR3 length: 14 residues. Here the CDR3 reads CASSFKREGDTQYF. Partial CDR3 DNA: TGTGCCAGCAGCTTCAAGCGGGAGGGGGATACG.

This clone was seen ten or more times. Read coverage stops 3 residues before the CDR3 terminus; the germline J gene supplies the remainder. The V gene is TRBV2, the J gene TRBJ2-3, with D perhaps matching TRBD1 (5 bases). The V gene lost 4 bases and the J gene lost 4 bases, with 9 bases spanning the gap. The CDR3 loop spans 13 amino acids. Germline CDR1 reads SNHLY; CDR2 reads FYNNEI. CDR3 DNA (partial): TGTGCCAGCAGTGTCGGCAGGGCAGATACG. It specifies CASSVGRADT. The entire CDR3 sequence reads CASSVGRADTQYF.

This clone was found many times. The read ends 3 residues early relative to the CDR3; the germline J gene fills the gap. This sequence joins TRBV9 and TRBJ2-5, with D tentatively TRBD2 (7 bases). Germline V gene lookup returns CDR1 SGDLS and CDR2 YYNGEE. This CDR3 has 15 amino acids. V shed 4 bases and J shed 1 base, with 14 bases lying between them. CDR3 region: CASSPGRGFQETQYF. The sequenced part of the CDR3 DNA is TGTGCCAGCAGCCCAGGGAGGGGGTTCCAAGAGACC.

This clone was recorded at least ten times. From the germline J gene comes the end of the CDR3, since the read stops 3 residues before it. The J gene is TRBJ1-3, the V gene TRBV20-1; D ambiguous. The ends were cut back, 3 bases at V and 2 bases at J, with 17 bases in the middle. This CDR3 has 16 amino acids. Germline CDR1 reads DFQATT; CDR2 reads SNEGSKA (reference sequence). The covered CDR3 bases are TGCAGTGCTAGTACCTTCCCCAGCGGCCCTGGAAACACC. It yields the protein CSASTFPSGPGNT. The whole CDR3 is CSASTFPSGPGNTIYF.

This clone was observed at least ten times. One junction end does not reproduce the germline sequence, and a read error may be involved. The read terminates 3 residues ahead of where the CDR3 ends, so the germline J gene completes it. V gene TRBV4-2 combines with J gene TRBJ2-3; D possibly corresponds to TRBD2 (6 bases). The CDR3 runs 16 residues. Germline assignment: CDR1 LGHNA and CDR2 YNFKEQ. CDR3 sequence reads: CASSQTRDARTDTQYF. Partial CDR3 DNA: TGCGCCAGCAGCCAGACTAGGGACGCACGCACAGATACG.

This clone has at least ten counts. The CDR3 goes on 3 residues after the read ends, and that part is filled in from the germline J gene. The V gene is TRBV5-1, the J gene TRBJ1-3; TRBD1 is a possible D gene (6 bases). CDR3 length: 18 amino acids. The germline V gene has CDR1 SGHRS and CDR2 YFSETQ. V was clipped by 0 bases and J by 3 bases, with 19 bases between them. The CDR3 sequence: CASSLVGGTGLSGNTIYF. CDR3 DNA (partial): TGCGCCAGCAGCTTGGTCGGAGGCACAGGGCTAAGTGGAAACACC.

In its sample, this clone was seen many times. The read comes to an end 3 residues before the CDR3 does, leaving the germline J gene to fill in the end. The V gene is TRBV2, the J gene TRBJ2-1; TRBD2 is a possible D gene (5 bases). The CDR3 consists of 13 residues. Trimming cost V 4 bases and J 6 bases, with 10 bases left between them. CDR1 and CDR2 (germline): SNHLY, FYNNEI. The CDR3 loop reads CASSGTEFNEQFF. CDR3 DNA, as far as it was read: TGTGCCAGCAGTGGGACTGAGTTCAATGAG.